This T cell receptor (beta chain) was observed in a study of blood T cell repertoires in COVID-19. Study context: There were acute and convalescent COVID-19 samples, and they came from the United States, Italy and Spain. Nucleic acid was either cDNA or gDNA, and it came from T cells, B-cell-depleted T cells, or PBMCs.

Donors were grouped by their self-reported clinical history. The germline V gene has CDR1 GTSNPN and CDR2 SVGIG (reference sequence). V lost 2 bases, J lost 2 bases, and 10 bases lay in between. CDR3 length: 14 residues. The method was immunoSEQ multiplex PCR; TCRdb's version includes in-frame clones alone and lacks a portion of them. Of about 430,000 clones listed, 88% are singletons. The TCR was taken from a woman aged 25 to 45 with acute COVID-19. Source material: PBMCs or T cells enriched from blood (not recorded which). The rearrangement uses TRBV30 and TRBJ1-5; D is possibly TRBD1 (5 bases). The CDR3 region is CAWSLWGGNQPQHF. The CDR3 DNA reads TGTGCCTGGAGTCTTTGGGGGGGCAATCAGCCCCAGCATTTT.